This entry lists 5 T cell receptor beta chains sequenced from one sample in a study of coeliac disease. Clones were read by immunoSEQ multiplex PCR, and TCRdb kept only the in-frame ones, dropping some. The table includes under 10,000 clones, approximately 60% detected once. The source material was intraepithelial lymphocytes from the gut. The source is a woman aged 60-70 years with celiac disease.

This clone was observed a handful of times. In nucleotides, the CDR3 is TGCGCCAGCAGCTCCGGACGGGAATCATGGTTACTATGGCCCATCGATCATGAAGGCTACACCTTC. It encodes CASSSGRESWLLWPIDHEGYTF. The chain employs TRBV5-1 and TRBJ1-2, with unresolved D. Germline V CDR1 and CDR2: SGHRS, YFSETQ. V dropped 3 bases and J dropped 8 bases, with 41 bases sitting between them. CDR3 length equals 22 residues.

The chain uses TRBV19 and TRBJ2-5; possible D gene TRBD2, 5 bases. The CDR3 length is 16 residues. The germline V gene encodes CDR1 LNHDA and CDR2 SQIVND (reference sequence). V was shortened by 4 bases and J by 5 bases, with 20 bases between the two germline ends. The CDR3 protein is CASSTSWGAAGETQYF. The CDR3 DNA reads as TGTGCCAGTAGTACCTCTTGGGGAGCGGCGGGTGAGACCCAGTACTTC.

The V gene is TRBV5-1, the J gene TRBJ2-7, with 11 bases identical to TRBD2. This CDR3 has 14 amino acids. Germline loops: CDR1 SGHRS, CDR2 YFSETQ. Unmatched junction bases numbered 3, after V lost 3 bases and J lost 4 bases. CDR3 bases: TGCGCCAGCAGCTACACTAGCGGGGGATACGAGCAGTACTTC. This sequence encodes CASSYTSGGYEQYF.

The V gene is TRBV7-2, the J gene TRBJ2-5; tentatively, D is TRBD1 (6 bases). Trimming stripped 3 bases from V and 0 bases from J, with 14 bases between. The CDR3 runs to 16 residues. The germline V gene encodes CDR1 SGHTA and CDR2 FQGNSA. This CDR3 is CASSFQRGKYQETQYF. The CDR3 DNA is TGTGCCAGCAGCTTTCAGAGGGGGAAGTACCAAGAGACCCAGTACTTC.

Regarding this clone: The same CDR3 arises from other DNA sequences in this sample as well. CDR3 bases: TGCGCCAGCAGCTTGGGACAGGGCTCGGGAGGCTACACCTTC. This codes for CASSLGQGSGGYTF. The chain uses TRBV5-1 and TRBJ1-2; TRBD1 agrees at 7 bases. Trimming removed 0 bases from V and 8 bases from J; junction bases left unmatched: 7. The CDR3 contains 14 residues. From germline, CDR1 is SGHRS and CDR2 YFSETQ.